The clone carrying this TCR beta chain was seen a single time. Its target is not known. This CDR3 contains 19 residues. CDR1 is SGHDT, CDR2 YYEEEE, per germline. J was trimmed by 1 base and V by 4 bases; bases with no gene match: 16. These data come from a study of cytomegalovirus exposure and HLA in healthy donors. Study-level background: There were 350 to 400 genotyped donors. Of these, roughly 80% fell in the genetic ancestry cluster associated with self-reported Caucasian donors. Overall study findings and caveats: Researchers catalogued roughly 150 TCR beta chains as cytomegalovirus-associated.

PCR primers comprised 60 Vbeta and 13 Jbeta primers. Here immunoSEQ multiplex PCR was the method, and the copy in TCRdb shows in-frame clones only, minus some. This repertoire shows 40,000 to 55,000 clones, about 77% found once; its top ten account for less than 3%. The chain has TRBV5-6 and TRBJ1-2; 10 bases are shared with TRBD1. Sequenced: PBMCs. This TCR derives from a woman aged 40 to 50 in good health and CMV-seropositive. CDR3 bases: TGTGCCAGCAGCCCCAGGGGCTCGGGACAGGGGACCTTTAACTATGGCTACACCTTC. It specifies CASSPRGSGQGTFNYGYTF.